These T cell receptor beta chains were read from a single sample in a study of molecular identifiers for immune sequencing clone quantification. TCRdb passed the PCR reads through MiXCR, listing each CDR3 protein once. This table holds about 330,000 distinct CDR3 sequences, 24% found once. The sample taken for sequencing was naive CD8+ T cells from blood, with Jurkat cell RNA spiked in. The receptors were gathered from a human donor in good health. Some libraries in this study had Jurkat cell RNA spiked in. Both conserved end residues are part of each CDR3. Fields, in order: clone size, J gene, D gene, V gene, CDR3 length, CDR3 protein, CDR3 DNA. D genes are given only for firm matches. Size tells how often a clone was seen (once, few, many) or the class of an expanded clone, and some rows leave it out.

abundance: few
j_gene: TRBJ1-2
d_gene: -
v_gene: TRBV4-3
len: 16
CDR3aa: CASSQDRRAGGYGYTF
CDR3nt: TGCGCCAGCAGCCAAGATAGGAGGGCCGGGGGCTATGGCTACACCTTC

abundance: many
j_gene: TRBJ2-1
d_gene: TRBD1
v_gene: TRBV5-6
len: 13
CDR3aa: CATGQGVDNEQFF
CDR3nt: TGTGCCACCGGACAGGGGGTCGACAATGAGCAGTTCTTC

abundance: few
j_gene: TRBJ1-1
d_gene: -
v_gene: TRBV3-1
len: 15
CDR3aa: CASSQERQAFTEAFF
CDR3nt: TGTGCCAGCAGCCAAGAAAGACAGGCCTTCACTGAAGCTTTCTTT

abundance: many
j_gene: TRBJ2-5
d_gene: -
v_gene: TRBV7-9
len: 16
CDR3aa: CASSLEGGRFQETQYF
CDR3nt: TGTGCCAGCAGCTTAGAGGGCGGCAGATTCCAAGAGACCCAGTACTTC

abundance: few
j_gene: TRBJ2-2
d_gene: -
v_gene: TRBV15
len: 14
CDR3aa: CATSRDPTTGELFF
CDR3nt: TGTGCCACCAGCAGAGATCCTACCACCGGGGAGCTGTTTTTT

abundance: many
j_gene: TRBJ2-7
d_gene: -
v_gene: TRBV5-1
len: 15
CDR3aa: CASSLASGGHYEQYF
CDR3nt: TGCGCCAGCAGCTTGGCCTCCGGGGGGCACTACGAGCAGTACTTC

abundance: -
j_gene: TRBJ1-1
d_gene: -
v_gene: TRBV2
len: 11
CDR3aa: CASREGAEAYF
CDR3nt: TGTGCCAGCAGGGAAGGGGCTGAAGCTTACTTT

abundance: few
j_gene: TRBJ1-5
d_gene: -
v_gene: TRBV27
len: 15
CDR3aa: CASSSSRTGNQPQHF
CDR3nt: TGTGCCAGCAGTTCATCCCGGACAGGCAATCAGCCCCAGCATTTT

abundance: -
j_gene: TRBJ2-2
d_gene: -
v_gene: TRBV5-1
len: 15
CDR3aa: CASSSPHRDTGELFF
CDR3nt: TGCGCCAGCAGCTCGCCCCACCGCGACACCGGGGAGCTGTTTTTT

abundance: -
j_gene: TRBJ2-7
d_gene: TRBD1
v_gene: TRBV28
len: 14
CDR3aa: CASSFRQGIYEQYF
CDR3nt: TGTGCCAGCAGTTTTAGACAGGGAATCTACGAGCAGTACTTC

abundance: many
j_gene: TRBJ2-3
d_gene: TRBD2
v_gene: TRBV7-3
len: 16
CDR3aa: CASSPILAGEPDTQYF
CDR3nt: TGTGCCAGCAGCCCCATACTAGCGGGAGAGCCAGATACGCAGTATTTT

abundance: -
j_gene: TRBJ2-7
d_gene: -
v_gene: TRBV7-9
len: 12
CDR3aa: CASRPLTPEQYF
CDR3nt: TGTGCCAGCAGGCCCCTTACCCCCGAGCAGTACTTC

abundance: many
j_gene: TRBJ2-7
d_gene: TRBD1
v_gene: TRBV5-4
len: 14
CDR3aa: CASSLRDRTYEQYF
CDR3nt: TGTGCCAGCAGCTTACGGGACAGGACCTACGAGCAGTACTTC

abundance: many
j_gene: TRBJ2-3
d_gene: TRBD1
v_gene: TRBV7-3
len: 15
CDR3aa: CASSLGQGAADTQYF
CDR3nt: TGTGCCAGCAGCTTGGGCCAGGGGGCCGCAGATACGCAGTATTTT

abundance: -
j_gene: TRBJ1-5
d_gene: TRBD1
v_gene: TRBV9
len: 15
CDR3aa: CASSVEGGARQPQHF
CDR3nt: TGTGCCAGCAGCGTAGAAGGGGGCGCGCGACAGCCCCAGCATTTT

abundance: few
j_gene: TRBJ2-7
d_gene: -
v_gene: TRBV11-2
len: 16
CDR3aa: CASSLLARGKHDEQYF
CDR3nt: TGTGCCAGCAGCCTCCTGGCTCGGGGGAAGCACGACGAGCAGTACTTC

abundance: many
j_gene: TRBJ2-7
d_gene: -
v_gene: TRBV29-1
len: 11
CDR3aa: CSAFIALEQYF
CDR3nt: TGCAGCGCTTTTATAGCGCTCGAGCAGTACTTC

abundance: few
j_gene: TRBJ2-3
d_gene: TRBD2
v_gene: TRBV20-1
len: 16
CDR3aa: CSARDGRGGVTDTQYF
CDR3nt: TGCAGTGCTAGAGATGGTCGGGGGGGCGTCACAGATACGCAGTATTTT

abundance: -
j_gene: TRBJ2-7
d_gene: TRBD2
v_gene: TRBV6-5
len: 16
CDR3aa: CASSYSMASGSGEQYF
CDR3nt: TGTGCCAGCAGTTACTCGATGGCTAGCGGGAGTGGCGAGCAGTACTTC

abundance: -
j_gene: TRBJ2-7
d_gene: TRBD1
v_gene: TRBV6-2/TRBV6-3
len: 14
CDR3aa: CASSYDRGTNEQYF
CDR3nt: TGTGCCAGCAGTTACGACAGGGGAACCAACGAGCAGTACTTC

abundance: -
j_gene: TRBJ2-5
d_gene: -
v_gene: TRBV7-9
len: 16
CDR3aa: CASSSARGSQQETQYF
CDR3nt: TGTGCCAGCAGCTCTGCGAGGGGGTCCCAGCAAGAGACCCAGTACTTC

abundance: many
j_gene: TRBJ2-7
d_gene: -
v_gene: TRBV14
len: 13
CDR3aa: CASSLTFSYEQYF
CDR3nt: TGTGCCAGCAGCCTGACTTTTTCCTACGAGCAGTACTTC

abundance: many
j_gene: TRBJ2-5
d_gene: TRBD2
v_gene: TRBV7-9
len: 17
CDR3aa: CASSLELADVIQETQYF
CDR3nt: TGTGCCAGCAGCCTAGAGCTAGCGGACGTGATCCAAGAGACCCAGTACTTC

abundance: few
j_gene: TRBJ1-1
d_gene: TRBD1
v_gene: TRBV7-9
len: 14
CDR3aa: CASRPPGTGLEAFF
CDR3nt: TGTGCCAGCAGACCACCCGGGACAGGACTGGAAGCTTTCTTT

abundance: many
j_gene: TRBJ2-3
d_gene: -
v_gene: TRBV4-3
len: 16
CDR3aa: CASSQDKGLGTDTQYF
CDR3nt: TGCGCCAGCAGCCAAGATAAAGGGCTAGGGACAGATACGCAGTATTTT